The 24 T cell receptor beta chains given below trace back to one sample, sequenced in a study of cytomegalovirus exposure and HLA in healthy donors. The assay was immunoSEQ multiplex PCR, and TCRdb's table has in-frame clones only and misses some. The table records about 66,000 clones, 95% to 97% of them present only once. The material sequenced was PBMCs. These receptors were taken from a woman aged 18-35 years in good health and CMV-seropositive.

The gene calls are TRBV10-3 and TRBJ1-2, with TRBD1 identical over 8 bases. Germline loops: CDR1 ENHRY, CDR2 SYGVKD. With 4 bases clipped from V and 8 bases from J, the junction kept 6 bases outside the gene matches. The CDR3 is 13 amino acids. CDR3 region: CAISGGQGEGYTF. The CDR3 DNA follows: TGTGCCATCAGTGGCGGACAGGGCGAGGGCTACACCTTC.

This chain joins TRBV28 and TRBJ1-1; TRBD1 is a possible D gene (6 bases). The ends were cut back, 2 bases at V and 4 bases at J, with 11 bases in the middle. Germline assignment: CDR1 MDHEN and CDR2 SYDVKM. The length of the CDR3 is 14 residues. The CDR3 protein is CASSLNREGTEAFF. CDR3 bases: TGTGCCAGCAGTTTAAACAGGGAAGGCACTGAAGCTTTCTTT. The whole variable domain, remainder taken from reference TRBV28 and TRBJ1-1, is DVKVTQSSRYLVKRTGEKVFLECVQDMDHENMFWYRQDPGLGLRLIYFSYDVKMKEKGDIPEGYSVSREKKERFSLILESASTNQTSMYLCASSLNREGTEAFFGQGTRLTVV.

V gene TRBV19 combines with J gene TRBJ1-2, with D tentatively TRBD1 (6 bases). The CDR3 sequence is 15 residues long. Germline V gene sequence: CDR1 LNHDA, CDR2 SQIVND (reference sequence). The V end was cut by 3 bases, the J end by 0 bases, with 11 bases between. The CDR3 coding sequence is TGTGCCAGTAGTATCAGGGGTCCCACTAACTATGGCTACACCTTC. This encodes CASSIRGPTNYGYTF.

The V gene is TRBV28, the J gene TRBJ1-1; the match to TRBD1 covers 7 bases. CDR3 length: 15 residues. V trimming: 10 bases; J trimming: 1 base; junction bases outside the gene matches: 12. In germline, CDR1 is MDHEN, CDR2 SYDVKM. In nucleotides, the CDR3 is TGTGCCATCCAGTCAGAGGGGGCGGGGAACACTGAAGCTTTCTTT. Its translation is CAIQSEGAGNTEAFF. Full variable domain (missing parts from reference TRBV28 and TRBJ1-1): DVKVTQSSRYLVKRTGEKVFLECVQDMDHENMFWYRQDPGLGLRLIYFSYDVKMKEKGDIPEGYSVSREKKERFSLILESASTNQTSMYLCAIQSEGAGNTEAFFGQGTRLTVV.

The V gene is TRBV19, the J gene TRBJ2-7; D gene uncertain. Trimming removed 3 bases from V and 2 bases from J, with 11 bases in between. This CDR3 is built from 14 residues. Germline V gene data show CDR1 as LNHDA and CDR2 as SQIVND (reference sequence). The CDR3 DNA sequence: TGTGCCAGTAGTATTAGTAAGAGAACCTACGAGCAGTACTTC. Translating gives CASSISKRTYEQYF.

This chain connects TRBV5-6 to TRBJ1-1; 7 nucleotides line up with TRBD1. J gave up 3 bases and V 4 bases, and 9 bases lay outside the gene matches. The germline V gene has CDR1 SGHDT and CDR2 YYEEEE. The CDR3 contains 15 residues. CDR3 bases: TGTGCCAGCAGCCCTAAGACAGGGCGGTACACTGAAGCTTTCTTT. Amino acids: CASSPKTGRYTEAFF.

This chain links TRBV2 with TRBJ2-7, with D perhaps TRBD1 (5 bases). Per germline, CDR1 SNHLY and CDR2 FYNNEI. The CDR3 runs to 14 residues. V was cut by 2 bases and J by 2 bases, with 10 bases left in between. This CDR3 is CASSESGYPYEQYF. The CDR3 DNA reads TGTGCCAGCAGTGAATCAGGGTATCCCTACGAGCAGTACTTC. The full variable domain, in which reference TRBV2 and TRBJ2-7 provide the parts outside the CDR3, is EPEVTQTPSHQVTQMGQEVILRCVPISNHLYFYWYRQILGQKVEFLVSFYNNEISEKSEIFDDQFSVERPDGSNFTLKIRSTKLEDSAMYFCASSESGYPYEQYFGPGTRLTVT.

This clone was counted a single time. This rearrangement joins TRBV29-1 to TRBJ2-7; 11 bases agree with TRBD2. Looked up from germline, CDR1 is SQVTM and CDR2 is ANQGSEA. Germline trimming cut 7 bases from V and 8 bases from J; bases unmatched to any gene: 13. This CDR3 region has 14 residues. The CDR3: CSAGGTSGSLKQYF. The CDR3 region has the DNA TGCAGCGCCGGTGGGACTAGCGGCTCCCTGAAGCAGTACTTC.

The CDR3 loop is CASSYGGQGSYEQYF. The CDR3 coding sequence is TGTGCCAGCAGTTACGGGGGACAGGGGAGTTACGAGCAGTACTTC. The chain has TRBV6-6 and TRBJ2-7, with TRBD1 identical over 10 bases. Germline V gives CDR1 MNHNY, CDR2 SVGAGI (reference sequence). This CDR3 has 15 residues. V lost 2 bases and J lost 4; bases outside the gene matches: 5.

The rearrangement links TRBV6-5 to TRBJ1-2, with 7 bases that match TRBD1. The CDR3 has 15 residues. CDR1 MNHEY and CDR2 SVGAGI come from the germline V gene. The V and J ends lost 2 bases and 6 bases, in that order; junction bases with no gene match: 9. CDR3: CASSYSPLQGDGYTF. The DNA for the CDR3 is TGTGCCAGCAGTTACAGCCCTCTCCAGGGGGATGGCTACACCTTC.

This CDR3 is CASSPDRVGTGELFF. CDR3 nucleotides: TGTGCCAGCAGTCCGGACAGGGTGGGGACCGGGGAGCTGTTTTTT. The V gene is TRBV6-5, the J gene TRBJ2-2; 8 bases are shared with TRBD1. CDR3 size: 15 residues. CDR1 and CDR2 (germline): MNHEY, SVGAGI. Germline trimming cut 5 bases from V and 5 bases from J; bases unmatched to any gene: 7.

The chain recombines TRBV30 with TRBJ1-2; D might be TRBD1 (6 bases). The germline V and J ends were trimmed by 3 bases and 4 bases, with 6 bases remaining between them. The CDR3 totals 11 residues. The V gene's germline CDR1 is GTSNPN and CDR2 SVGIG (reference sequence). For the CDR3, the DNA is TGTGCCTGGAGGACAGGCTATGGCTACACCTTC. The encoded protein is CAWRTGYGYTF.

Only one count was recorded for this clone. The chain combines TRBV9 with TRBJ1-2; 8 positions agree with TRBD1. The CDR3 extends over 15 amino acids. The germline V gene encodes CDR1 SGDLS and CDR2 YYNGEE. V was clipped by 2 bases and J by 3 bases; unmatched bases: 6. The CDR3 DNA is TGTGCCAGCAGCGTCGGACAGGGCACTTACTATGGCTACACCTTC. It yields the protein CASSVGQGTYYGYTF.

The chain combines TRBV11-2 with TRBJ2-7; D gene uncertain. CDR3 length equals 14 residues. The V and J ends lost 5 bases and 1 base respectively, with 12 bases between them. Germline CDR1 and CDR2: SGHAT and FQNNGV. The CDR3 region has the DNA TGTGCCAGCAGCCGGGTCCGTGGTTCCTACGAGCAGTACTTC. This codes for CASSRVRGSYEQYF.

The J gene is TRBJ2-7, the V gene TRBV4-1; 8 bases are shared with TRBD1. This CDR3 has 14 residues. Germline V gene lookup returns CDR1 MGHRA and CDR2 YSYEKL. V lost 1 base to trimming and J lost 6 bases; unmatched junction nucleotides: 5. The CDR3 loop is CASSQARQGTEQYF. The CDR3 DNA follows: TGCGCCAGCAGCCAAGCCCGACAGGGGACCGAGCAGTACTTC.

The gene calls are TRBV5-1 and TRBJ2-3; TRBD2 is a possible D gene (6 bases). V dropped 0 bases and J dropped 2 bases, with 13 bases sitting between them. This CDR3 has 16 amino acids. CDR1 is SGHRS and CDR2 is YFSETQ in the germline V gene. The CDR3 region is CASSLDGSGFTDTQYF. CDR3 DNA: TGCGCCAGCAGCTTGGACGGGAGCGGGTTCACAGATACGCAGTATTTT.

The chain has TRBV11-1 and TRBJ1-3; 7 bases fit TRBD1. J was trimmed by 2 bases and V by 5 bases; bases with no gene match: 12. CDR1 and CDR2 from the germline V gene are SGHAT and FQDESV (reference sequence). This CDR3 is built from 17 residues. The CDR3 protein is CASSPPRDREAGNTIYF. CDR3 DNA sequence: TGTGCCAGCAGCCCCCCCCGCGACAGGGAAGCTGGAAACACCATATATTTT.

This chain uses TRBV6-5 with TRBJ2-2; no definite D call. The CDR3 is made up of 16 amino acids. V was trimmed by 3 bases and J by 4 bases, leaving 15 bases between them. Per germline, CDR1 MNHEY and CDR2 SVGAGI. The CDR3 nucleotides are TGTGCCAGCAGTTATTTACTGCGGTTCGGCACCGGGGAGCTGTTTTTT. Its protein product is CASSYLLRFGTGELFF.

The chain recombines TRBV15 with TRBJ1-2, with D hard to call. Germline V gene sequence: CDR1 LNHNV, CDR2 YYDKDF (reference sequence). This CDR3 has 15 residues. V was pared by 0 bases and J by 2 bases, with 10 bases between. The CDR3 sequence: CATSRDWEGNYGYTF. CDR3 coding DNA: TGTGCCACCAGCAGAGATTGGGAGGGAAACTATGGCTACACCTTC.

This clone was counted a single time. The CDR3 spells CASSHWFSPYEQYF. The CDR3, as DNA: TGTGCCAGCAGCCATTGGTTTAGCCCCTACGAGCAGTACTTC. The rearrangement uses TRBV16 and TRBJ2-7; D not certain. The CDR3 spans 14 residues. From germline, CDR1 is KGHSY and CDR2 FQNENV. Between the trimmed V and J ends, which lost 3 bases and 2 bases, there was a span of 11 bases.

The V call is TRBV27, the J call TRBJ2-3, with unresolved D. The CDR3 contains 15 residues. Germline V gene sequence: CDR1 MNHEY, CDR2 SMNVEV (reference sequence). The germline V and J ends were trimmed by 2 bases and 1 base, with 10 bases remaining between them. In DNA, the CDR3 is TGTGCCAGCAGTTTACGACACCCGGGCACAGATACGCAGTATTTT. This encodes CASSLRHPGTDTQYF.

The chain uses TRBV27 and TRBJ1-1, with 8 bases that match TRBD1. The V and J ends lost 4 bases and 2 bases, in that order; junction bases with no gene match: 6. The CDR3 spans 15 residues. Germline V gene sequence: CDR1 MNHEY, CDR2 SMNVEV (reference sequence). The CDR3 region is CASSSGTGSNTEAFF. Here the CDR3 DNA reads TGTGCCAGCAGTTCGGGGACAGGATCTAACACTGAAGCTTTCTTT.

The chain combines TRBV10-1 with TRBJ1-4; D possibly corresponds to TRBD1 (5 bases). Germline V gene lookup returns CDR1 WNHNN and CDR2 SYGVQD (reference sequence). The CDR3 runs 12 residues. V was clipped by 6 bases and J by 12 bases, with 14 bases between them. The CDR3 region is CASSETGVELFF. The CDR3 nucleotides are TGCGCCAGCAGCGAGACGGGGGTCGAACTGTTTTTT.

The CDR3 nucleotides are TGTGCCAGCAGCTCCCGCGTCACCGGGGAGCTGTTTTTT. It yields the protein CASSSRVTGELFF. The rearrangement uses TRBV6-5 and TRBJ2-2; no definite D call. Germline V gives CDR1 MNHEY, CDR2 SVGAGI. This CDR3 spans 13 amino acids. V lost 6 bases to trimming and J lost 4 bases, with 9 bases between them.